These 24 T cell receptor beta chains were all obtained from the same sample, sequenced in a study of beta chain features in type 1 diabetes (dated by TCRdb to about 2018). General study outcomes and caveats: A moderate but significant shortening of TCRB CDR3 length was observed in type 1 diabetes patients in all four CD4+ subsets.

The library relied on the immunoSEQ multiplex PCR assay. The entire isolated RNA was reverse transcribed using the High Capacity cDNA Reverse Transcription Kit, and thus expressed TCRB transcripts were sequenced. The table comes from immuneACCESS by way of TCRdb, which keeps in-frame sequences with V and J called. Part of the clones is missing from these tables; in studies checked, under half for an unresolved V gene and the rest for unknown reasons. This sample gives around 280,000 clones in total; 15% of them show up just once. Of the sample, less than 0.02% is held by the ten largest clones. For these receptors, no antigen is known. The sample comprised naive CD4+ T cells from blood. Reading the label with the study, this specimen's cell subset or site is: true naive CD4+ T cells. These receptors were collected from a man between 18 and 35 years old with type 1 diabetes.

There are a few counts of this clone. The chain combines TRBV2 with TRBJ1-2, with D unresolved. The germline gives CDR1 SNHLY, CDR2 FYNNEI. Trimming took off 6 bases at V and 8 bases at J, with 10 bases between the two ends. The CDR3 length is 11 residues. The CDR3, as DNA: TGTGCCAGCAGCAGCCACAGAGGCTACACCTTC. It specifies CASSSHRGYTF.

The chain recombines TRBV10-3 with TRBJ1-1, with 8 bases fitting TRBD1. The CDR3 sequence is 13 residues long. CDR1 is ENHRY, CDR2 SYGVKD, per germline. V was pared by 4 bases and J by 11 bases, with 9 bases of the junction left unmatched. CDR3 sequence (DNA): TGTGCCATCAGTGGGGGACAGGTGAGGTCTGCTTTCTTT. This translates into CAISGGQVRSAFF.

The CDR3: CASSVGTLRPLYEQYF. Here the CDR3 DNA reads TGTGCCAGCAGCGTCGGGACATTACGCCCCCTCTACGAGCAGTACTTC. The chain couples TRBV5-4 to TRBJ2-7; maybe TRBD1 (6 bases). Germline CDR1 reads SGHNT; CDR2 reads YYREEE (reference sequence). Trimming pared 4 bases from V and 3 bases from J, leaving 20 bases between. This CDR3 has 16 amino acids.

The chain carries TRBV7-9 and TRBJ2-2, with a possible D match to TRBD2 (5 bases). Germline V gene data show CDR1 as SEHNR and CDR2 as FQNEAQ (reference sequence). The CDR3 spans 14 residues. V was trimmed by 5 bases and J by 4 bases, leaving 11 bases between them. The CDR3 spells CASSLKGSTGELFF. CDR3 DNA sequence: TGTGCCAGCAGCCTTAAAGGGAGCACCGGGGAGCTGTTTTTT.

This clone has more than one count but fewer than ten. The gene calls are TRBV4-2 and TRBJ2-7; 11 positions match TRBD1. The J segment lost 6 bases and the V segment lost 2 bases, leaving 9 bases of the junction unmatched. This CDR3 is built from 16 residues. The germline CDR1 and CDR2 sequences are LGHNA and YNFKEQ. CDR3 bases: TGTGCCAGCAGCCAACTTACCGGACAGGGGGCTGGCGAGCAGTACTTC. It specifies CASSQLTGQGAGEQYF.

The chain recombines TRBV6-1 with TRBJ1-5, with TRBD1 matching 7 bases. CDR3 length: 15 residues. Looked up from germline, CDR1 is MNHNS and CDR2 is SASEGT. V dropped 6 bases and J dropped 0; count of bases not matched to a gene: 5. The CDR3 here is CASSEGQFSNQPQHF. In DNA, the CDR3 is TGTGCCAGCAGCGAGGGACAGTTTAGCAATCAGCCCCAGCATTTT.

Only a few counts were recorded for this clone. The J gene is TRBJ2-1, the V gene TRBV10-3; TRBD2 matches at 10 bases. The CDR3 consists of 15 residues. With V trimmed by 6 bases and J by 8 bases, 10 bases remained unmatched. Germline CDR1 ENHRY, CDR2 SYGVKD. The CDR3 loop is CAISWEVAGGDEQFF. DNA of the CDR3: TGTGCCATCAGCTGGGAGGTAGCGGGGGGCGATGAGCAGTTCTTC.

The chain recombines TRBV28 with TRBJ2-7; D is possibly TRBD2 (5 bases). The CDR3 extends over 17 amino acids. Deletions cut 6 bases from V and 4 bases from J, with 25 bases between. CDR1 and CDR2 (germline): MDHEN, SYDVKM. The CDR3 nucleotides read TGTGCCAGCAGAGGAGGAAGTCTTGGGGTAGCGCAATACGAGCAGTACTTC. Translated: CASRGGSLGVAQYEQYF.

The chain combines TRBV6-5 with TRBJ1-2, with D possibly matching TRBD1 (6 bases). CDR3 length: 12 amino acids. Trimming cost V 4 bases and J 4 bases, with 7 bases left between them. CDR1 MNHEY and CDR2 SVGAGI come from the germline V gene. CDR3 DNA sequence: TGTGCCAGCAGTTCGACAGGCTATGGCTACACCTTC. As protein: CASSSTGYGYTF.

This clone was seen more than once but under ten times. The CDR3: CALDGTNYGYTF. The CDR3 DNA is TGTGCCTTGGACGGGACTAACTATGGCTACACCTTC. The chain carries TRBV30 and TRBJ1-2; D unresolved. CDR1 is GTSNPN and CDR2 is SVGIG in the germline V gene (reference sequence). There are 12 residues in the CDR3. Trimming took 7 bases from V and 0 from J, leaving 9 bases between them.

This chain connects TRBV28 to TRBJ1-6, with 7 bases that match TRBD1. The V and J ends lost 8 bases and 5 bases, in that order; junction bases with no gene match: 3. The germline CDR1 and CDR2 sequences are MDHEN and SYDVKM. CDR3 length: 13 amino acids. The CDR3 DNA follows: TGTGCCAGCCGACAGGGAAATAATTCACCCCTCCACTTT. It translates to CASRQGNNSPLHF.

In its sample, this clone was seen a few times. The chain links TRBV5-1 to TRBJ2-1; D not certain. CDR1 is SGHRS and CDR2 is YFSETQ in the germline V gene. CDR3 length: 15 residues. V was pared by 4 bases and J by 4 bases, with 15 bases between. The CDR3 protein is CASSKQQPQYNEQFF. The CDR3 DNA sequence: TGCGCCAGCAGCAAACAGCAGCCTCAATACAATGAGCAGTTCTTC.

The chain carries TRBV7-2 and TRBJ2-3, with TRBD2 matching over 12 bases. The CDR3 consists of 15 residues. Germline lookup yields CDR1 SGHTA and CDR2 FQGNSA. The V gene end was trimmed by 5 bases and the J gene end by 4 bases; junction bases not matched to a gene: 4. CDR3 in amino acids: CASSPSGGAADTQYF. In nucleotides, the CDR3 is TGTGCCAGCAGCCCTAGCGGGGGGGCGGCAGATACGCAGTATTTT.

This sequence joins TRBV5-1 and TRBJ2-1, with a tentative D call TRBD2 (7 bases). The germline V gene has CDR1 SGHRS and CDR2 YFSETQ. The V end lost 1 base, the J end lost 2 bases, and 10 bases lay between the germline ends. CDR3 length: 15 residues. The CDR3 region has the DNA TGCGCCAGCAGCTTGTACGGGGGGCCCTACAATGAGCAGTTCTTC. Translation gives CASSLYGGPYNEQFF.

A few counts support this clone. CDR3: CASSEDTYNEQFF. As DNA, the CDR3 is TGTGCCAGCAGCGAGGACACATACAATGAGCAGTTCTTC. V usage is TRBV7-8 and J usage is TRBJ2-1; a weak D match, TRBD1 (5 bases). Trimming pared 5 bases from V and 4 bases from J, leaving 9 bases between. Germline V CDR1 and CDR2: SGHVS, FQNEAQ. The CDR3 is 13 residues long.

This clone was seen only a few times. V gene TRBV7-9 combines with J gene TRBJ1-6, with D possibly TRBD1 on 5 matching bases. Trimming stripped 9 bases from V and 3 bases from J, with 12 bases between. The germline V gene encodes CDR1 SEHNR and CDR2 FQNEAQ (reference sequence). This CDR3 spans 14 amino acids. CDR3 coding DNA: TGTGCCAGTCAGCAGGGTTTCTATAATTCACCCCTCCACTTT. Translation gives CASQQGFYNSPLHF.

This rearrangement joins TRBV6-5 to TRBJ1-3, with D possibly matching TRBD1 (5 bases). The CDR3 runs 15 residues. V lost 2 bases, J lost 2 bases, and 10 bases lay in between. Germline CDR1 is MNHEY and CDR2 is SVGAGI. The CDR3, as DNA: TGTGCCAGCAGTTACGGCGGGGGAGCTGGAAACACCATATATTTT. Its protein is CASSYGGGAGNTIYF.

This clone was seen a handful of times. V and J are TRBV7-2 and TRBJ1-1; no clear D. Trimming left V 3 bases short and J 0 bases short, with 8 bases between. The CDR3 consists of 14 residues. Germline values: CDR1 SGHTA, CDR2 FQGNSA. Written as DNA, the CDR3 is TGTGCCAGCAGCTTGCTACAGCTGAACACTGAAGCTTTCTTT. Residues: CASSLLQLNTEAFF.

V is TRBV5-1 and J is TRBJ1-1; 7 nucleotides agree with TRBD1. V trimming: 3 bases; J trimming: 4 bases; junction bases outside the gene matches: 3. Germline V gives CDR1 SGHRS, CDR2 YFSETQ. The CDR3 loop spans 13 amino acids. The CDR3 bases are TGCGCCAGCAGCTCCCAGGGGGGCACTGAAGCTTTCTTT. It codes for CASSSQGGTEAFF. Using reference TRBV5-1 and TRBJ1-1 for the parts outside the CDR3, the full variable domain is KAGVTQTPRYLIKTRGQQVTLSCSPISGHRSVSWYQQTPGQGLQFLFEYFSETQRNKGNFPGRFSGRQFSNSRSEMNVSTLELGDSALYLCASSSQGGTEAFFGQGTRLTVV.

The chain joins TRBV6-1 to TRBJ2-3; 9 bases map to TRBD2. With 4 bases clipped from V and 3 bases from J, the junction kept 2 bases outside the gene matches. The CDR3 is made up of 14 amino acids. CDR1 is MNHNS and CDR2 is SASEGT in the germline V gene. The CDR3 region has the DNA TGTGCCAGCAGTGTGGCGGGAGGGACAGATACGCAGTATTTT. As protein: CASSVAGGTDTQYF.

The sample holds a few counts of this clone. V is TRBV7-2 and J is TRBJ2-5, with D perhaps matching TRBD2 (7 bases). The CDR3 totals 15 residues. The germline CDR1 and CDR2 sequences are SGHTA and FQGNSA. With 5 bases removed from V and 0 bases from J, the gap between germline ends came to 13 bases. Here the CDR3 DNA reads TGTGCCAGCAGCCATAGGGGGGGACACCAAGAGACCCAGTACTTC. Translation: CASSHRGGHQETQYF.

This clone occurred a few times. The V call is TRBV2, the J call TRBJ2-5, with no clear D. The CDR3 totals 13 residues. Germline loops: CDR1 SNHLY, CDR2 FYNNEI. V was trimmed by 4 bases and J by 5 bases, leaving 11 bases between them. The CDR3 DNA is TGTGCCAGCAGTGTTCGCGAGTCGGAGACCCAGTACTTC. Translating gives CASSVRESETQYF.

The V gene is TRBV29-1, the J gene TRBJ2-5, with no clear D. Gene TRBJ2-7 matches the end of the DNA better, so the J call may be wrong. Germline-derived CDR1 and CDR2 are SQVTM and ANQGSEA. There are 17 residues in the CDR3. The CDR3 DNA sequence: TGCAGCGTACGCGGCGGTGGCAGCCCGGTACGAACCTACGAGCAGTACTTC. This translates into CSVRGGGSPVRTYEQYF.

This clone was seen a handful of times. The gene calls are TRBV29-1 and TRBJ2-1; the match to TRBD2 covers 8 bases. Per the germline V gene, CDR1 is SQVTM and CDR2 is ANQGSEA. The CDR3 spans 15 residues. V shed 4 bases and J 6 bases; nucleotides not matched to a gene: 11. The CDR3, as DNA: TGCAGCGTTGCTCAGAGACTAGCGATCGGCAATGAGCAGTTCTTC. Protein sequence: CSVAQRLAIGNEQFF.